This TCR beta chain is drawn from a study of T-cell memory formation after mild COVID-19. Study observations and caveats: CD4+ contracting clones were found mainly in CM and EM, and CD8+ ones in EMRA. Researchers found some responding clones in pre-infection memory, a sign that cross-reactive memory joined.

A few counts support this clonotype. Its antigen is currently unknown. Germline CDR1 and CDR2: MGHRA and YSYEKL. This CDR3 region has 14 residues. V was cut by 0 bases and J by 3 bases, with 9 bases left in between. After 5'RACE with constant-segment primers, TCR alpha and TCR beta cDNA libraries carrying sample barcodes and UMIs were obtained. TCRdb re-called the 5' RACE reads with MiXCR, one entry per CDR3 protein. Of a few hundred thousand distinct CDR3 sequences in the sample, approximately 22% were seen once. The chain is built from TRBV4-1 and TRBJ2-7, with no clear D. Material for sequencing was PBMCs or a T cell subset sorted from them (not recorded which). This clonotype was sampled from a man younger than 35 who had mild COVID-19 (a few samples of this study predate the infection). Cell type and time point are not known. For the CDR3, the DNA is TGCGCCAGCAGCCAAGATCAAGGAATCTACGAGCAGTACGTC. This gives the protein CASSQDQGIYEQYV.